This T cell receptor (beta chain) comes out of a study of blood T cell repertoires in COVID-19. Germline CDR1 is SGHRS and CDR2 is YFSETQ. This CDR3 is 13 amino acids long. V gave up 4 bases and J gave up 1 base, with 8 bases separating them. TCRdb's copy holds only in-frame clones and misses some; the assay was immunoSEQ multiplex PCR. The table lists over 80,000 clones, around three quarters of them singletons. This receptor was identified in a woman between 65 and 79 years old with acute or convalescent COVID-19. Specimen: peripheral blood. The rearrangement uses TRBV5-1 and TRBJ1-1, with D perhaps matching TRBD1 (5 bases). This CDR3 is CASSVTGNTEAFF. CDR3 nucleotide sequence: TGCGCCAGCAGCGTCACAGGGAACACTGAAGCTTTCTTT.